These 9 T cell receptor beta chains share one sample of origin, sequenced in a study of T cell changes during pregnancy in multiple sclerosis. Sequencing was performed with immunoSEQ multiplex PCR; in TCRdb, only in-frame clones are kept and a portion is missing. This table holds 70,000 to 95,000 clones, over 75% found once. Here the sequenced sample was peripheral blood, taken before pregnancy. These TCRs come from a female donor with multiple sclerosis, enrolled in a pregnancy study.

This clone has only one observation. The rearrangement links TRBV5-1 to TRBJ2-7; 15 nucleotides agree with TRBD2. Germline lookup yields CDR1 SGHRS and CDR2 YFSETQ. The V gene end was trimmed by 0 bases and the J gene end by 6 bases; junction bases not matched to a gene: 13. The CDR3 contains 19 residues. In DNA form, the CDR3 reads TGCGCCAGCAGCTTGGTGCCGGGGTATGGACTAGCGGGGGGGTTCGAGCAGTACTTC. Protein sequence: CASSLVPGYGLAGGFEQYF.

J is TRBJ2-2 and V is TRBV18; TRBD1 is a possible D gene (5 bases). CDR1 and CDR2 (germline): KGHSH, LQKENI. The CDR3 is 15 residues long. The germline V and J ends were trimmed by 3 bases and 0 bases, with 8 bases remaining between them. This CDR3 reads CASSPLGANTGELFF. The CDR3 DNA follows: TGTGCCAGCTCACCTTTAGGGGCGAACACCGGGGAGCTGTTTTTT. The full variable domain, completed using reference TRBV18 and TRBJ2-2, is NAGVMQNPRHLVRRRGQEARLRCSPMKGHSHVYWYRQLPEEGLKFMVYLQKENIIDESGMPKERFSAEFPKEGPSILRIQQVVRGDSAAYFCASSPLGANTGELFFGEGSRLTVL.

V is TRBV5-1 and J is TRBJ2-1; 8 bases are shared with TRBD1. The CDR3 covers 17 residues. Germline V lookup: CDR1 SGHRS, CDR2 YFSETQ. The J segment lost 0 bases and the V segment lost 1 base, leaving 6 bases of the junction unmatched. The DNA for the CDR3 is TGCGCCAGCAGCTTGAACCCCGGACAGGGCTCCTACAATGAGCAGTTCTTC. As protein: CASSLNPGQGSYNEQFF.

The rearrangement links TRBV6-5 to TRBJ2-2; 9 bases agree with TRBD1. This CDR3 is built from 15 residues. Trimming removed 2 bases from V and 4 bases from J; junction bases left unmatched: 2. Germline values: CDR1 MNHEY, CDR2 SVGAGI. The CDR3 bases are TGTGCCAGCAGTTACGGGACAGGGATCACCGGGGAGCTGTTTTTT. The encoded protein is CASSYGTGITGELFF.

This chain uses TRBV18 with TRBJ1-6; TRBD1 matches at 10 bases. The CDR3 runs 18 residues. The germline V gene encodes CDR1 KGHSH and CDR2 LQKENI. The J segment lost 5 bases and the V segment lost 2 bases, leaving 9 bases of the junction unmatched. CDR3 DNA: TGTGCCAGCTCACCATATAGGGACAGGGGTTTCCATAATTCACCCCTCCACTTT. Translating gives CASSPYRDRGFHNSPLHF.

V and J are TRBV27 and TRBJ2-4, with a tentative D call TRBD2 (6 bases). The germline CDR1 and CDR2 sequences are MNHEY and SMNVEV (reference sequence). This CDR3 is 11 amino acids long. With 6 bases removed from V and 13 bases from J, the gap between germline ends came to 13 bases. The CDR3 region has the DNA TGTGCCAGCAGCGCCTGGGGGGTGCAGTACTTC. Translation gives CASSAWGVQYF.

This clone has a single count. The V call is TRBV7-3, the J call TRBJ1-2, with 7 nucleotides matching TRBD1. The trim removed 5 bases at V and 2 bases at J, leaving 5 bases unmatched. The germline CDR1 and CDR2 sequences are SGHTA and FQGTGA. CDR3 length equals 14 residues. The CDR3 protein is CASSRQGSNYGYTF. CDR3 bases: TGTGCCAGCAGCCGACAGGGCTCAAACTATGGCTACACCTTC.

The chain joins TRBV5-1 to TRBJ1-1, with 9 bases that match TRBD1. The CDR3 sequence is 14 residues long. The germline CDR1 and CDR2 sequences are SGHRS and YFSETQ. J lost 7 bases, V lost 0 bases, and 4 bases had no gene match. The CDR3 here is CASSLGDREGEAFF. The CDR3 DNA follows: TGCGCCAGCAGCTTGGGGGACAGGGAGGGTGAAGCTTTCTTT.

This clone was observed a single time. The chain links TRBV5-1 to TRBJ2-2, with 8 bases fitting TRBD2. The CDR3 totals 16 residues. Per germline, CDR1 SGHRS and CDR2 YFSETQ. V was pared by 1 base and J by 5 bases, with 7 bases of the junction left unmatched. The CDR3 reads CASSLQASGGTGELFF. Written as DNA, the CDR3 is TGCGCCAGCAGCTTGCAAGCCAGCGGGGGTACCGGGGAGCTGTTTTTT.